The 28 T cell receptor beta chains listed next were all sequenced from one sample in a study of technical replicates of blood from several donors. Here immunoSEQ multiplex PCR was the method, and the copy in TCRdb shows in-frame clones only, minus some. The repertoire holds 85,000 to 100,000 clones, with 95% as singletons. Sequences were obtained from T cells isolated from PBMCs. These receptors were obtained from a human donor in good health.

The CDR3: CASSQADSGGHYEQYF. The CDR3 coding sequence is TGCGCCAGCAGCCAAGCGGATAGCGGGGGCCACTACGAGCAGTACTTC. V is TRBV4-1 and J is TRBJ2-7; 9 positions match TRBD2. The CDR3 is 16 amino acids. Germline-derived CDR1 and CDR2 are MGHRA and YSYEKL. J was trimmed by 3 bases and V by 1 base; bases with no gene match: 7.

The V and J genes are TRBV6-1 and TRBJ2-7; 7 bases align to TRBD2. J was trimmed by 1 base and V by 6 bases; bases with no gene match: 21. Germline V CDR1 and CDR2: MNHNS, SASEGT. CDR3 length: 19 amino acids. The CDR3 DNA follows: TGTGCCAGCAGCGAAAAAAAGCGGGGATCCGTTCTAGGGTCCTACGAGCAGTACTTC. It translates to CASSEKKRGSVLGSYEQYF.

The chain links TRBV28 to TRBJ1-1; D uncertain. In germline, CDR1 is MDHEN, CDR2 SYDVKM. With 4 bases removed from V and 3 bases from J, the gap between germline ends came to 12 bases. The CDR3 is 14 residues long. Written as DNA, the CDR3 is TGTGCCAGCAGTTCGAGGGTCCCCTACACTGAAGCTTTCTTT. Its protein is CASSSRVPYTEAFF.

This rearrangement joins TRBV19 to TRBJ2-2; no reliable D call. Trimming left V 5 bases short and J 0 bases short, with 13 bases between. CDR1 is LNHDA and CDR2 is SQIVND in the germline V gene (reference sequence). CDR3 length: 16 amino acids. The CDR3 DNA follows: TGTGCCAGTAGTCTCATCGCAGTCGCGAACACCGGGGAGCTGTTTTTT. It is translated as CASSLIAVANTGELFF.

The V gene is TRBV6-5, the J gene TRBJ1-5; D is unclear. V lost 6 bases and J 4 bases, leaving 4 bases between the germline ends. The V gene's germline CDR1 is MNHEY and CDR2 SVGAGI. The CDR3 has 11 residues. The CDR3 here is CASSENQPQHF. The CDR3 DNA reads as TGTGCCAGCAGCGAGAATCAGCCCCAGCATTTT.

This sequence joins TRBV2 and TRBJ1-2; 8 nucleotides align to TRBD1. The V gene's germline CDR1 is SNHLY and CDR2 FYNNEI. The CDR3 covers 17 residues. Losses at the gene ends were 4 bases for V and 2 bases for J; bases not matched to a gene: 12. CDR3 residues: CASSARRRQGANYGYTF. The CDR3 nucleotides read TGTGCCAGCAGTGCACGACGACGCCAGGGGGCGAACTATGGCTACACCTTC.

The chain joins TRBV27 to TRBJ2-2; D is perhaps TRBD2 (5 bases). CDR1 MNHEY and CDR2 SMNVEV come from the germline V gene (reference sequence). The CDR3 has 17 residues. The V and J ends lost 4 bases and 1 base respectively, with 16 bases between them. The CDR3 sequence is CASSSSGGAGNTGELFF. CDR3 DNA sequence: TGTGCCAGCAGTTCCTCTGGAGGCGCTGGGAACACCGGGGAGCTGTTTTTT.

This clone occurred a few times. At the DNA level, this CDR3 is encoded by other sequences in the same sample as well. The chain links TRBV28 to TRBJ1-2; 7 bases match TRBD1. Germline V lookup: CDR1 MDHEN, CDR2 SYDVKM. V dropped 6 bases and J dropped 4; count of bases not matched to a gene: 8. CDR3 length: 14 amino acids. The CDR3 nucleotides are TGTGCCAGCAGCCCTTCTACAGGGGTCTATGGCTACACCTTC. Translation: CASSPSTGVYGYTF.

The chain has TRBV29-1 and TRBJ2-3, with D possibly matching TRBD2 (5 bases). The V end was cut by 5 bases, the J end by 1 base, with 10 bases between. The CDR3 runs 13 residues. The germline V gene encodes CDR1 SQVTM and CDR2 ANQGSEA. In DNA form, the CDR3 reads TGCAGCGTTCTCGGGGAGCGCACAGATACGCAGTATTTT. It is translated as CSVLGERTDTQYF.

This sequence joins TRBV2 and TRBJ1-5; D gene ambiguous. V dropped 1 base and J dropped 3 bases, with 7 bases sitting between them. In germline, CDR1 is SNHLY, CDR2 FYNNEI. The CDR3 has 14 amino acids. This chain's CDR3 is CASSEGTYNQPQHF. The CDR3 DNA is TGTGCCAGCAGTGAAGGCACTTACAATCAGCCCCAGCATTTT.

This chain uses TRBV7-6 with TRBJ2-7; 8 bases are a match to TRBD1. The CDR3 has 17 residues. CDR1 SGHVS and CDR2 FNYEAQ come from the germline V gene. The junction had 11 bases not matched to a gene; V was cut back by 1 base and J by 3 bases. The DNA for the CDR3 is TGTGCCAGCAGCTTAGATTTAGGGGACAGGCTAATCTACGAGCAGTACTTC. Protein: CASSLDLGDRLIYEQYF.

This clone has a single count. This sequence joins TRBV20-1 and TRBJ2-1; TRBD1 might be the D (5 bases). CDR3 length: 11 residues. Per the germline V gene, CDR1 is DFQATT and CDR2 is SNEGSKA (reference sequence). CDR3 residues: CQGASYNEQFF. For the CDR3, the DNA is TGCCAAGGGGCCTCGTACAATGAGCAGTTCTTC.

CDR3 region: CAISESQANYGYTF. The DNA for the CDR3 is TGTGCCATCAGTGAGTCACAGGCAAACTATGGCTACACCTTC. The chain joins TRBV10-3 to TRBJ1-2, with D maybe TRBD1 (5 bases). This CDR3 is built from 14 residues. Trimming pared 0 bases from V and 2 bases from J, leaving 7 bases between. Germline V gene data show CDR1 as ENHRY and CDR2 as SYGVKD.

This chain joins TRBV6-1 and TRBJ1-6, with 10 bases matching TRBD1. CDR1 and CDR2 (germline): MNHNS, SASEGT. Unmatched junction bases numbered 0, after V lost 4 bases and J lost 3 bases. The CDR3 extends over 15 amino acids. For the CDR3, the DNA is TGTGCCAGCAGTGGGACAGGGGGCTATAATTCACCCCTCCACTTT. Translation: CASSGTGGYNSPLHF.

This clone was observed once. The chain uses TRBV9 and TRBJ2-2, with D possibly being TRBD1 (6 bases). CDR1 SGDLS and CDR2 YYNGEE come from the germline V gene. The CDR3 loop spans 16 amino acids. The germline V and J ends were trimmed by 3 bases and 0 bases, with 12 bases remaining between them. This CDR3 reads CASSAADRANTGELFF. The CDR3 DNA reads as TGTGCCAGCAGCGCCGCGGACAGAGCGAACACCGGGGAGCTGTTTTTT.

This clone occurred once. The chain carries TRBV19 and TRBJ2-7; D might be TRBD1 (5 bases). V gave up 3 bases and J gave up 7 bases, with 10 bases separating them. The CDR3 consists of 12 residues. From germline, CDR1 is LNHDA and CDR2 SQIVND (reference sequence). Written as DNA, the CDR3 is TGTGCCAGTAGTATGTTAGGACATGAGCAGTACTTC. It codes for CASSMLGHEQYF.

The chain is built from TRBV14 and TRBJ1-1, with TRBD1 matching 7 bases. V was clipped by 4 bases and J by 0 bases; unmatched bases: 8. CDR1 and CDR2 (germline): SGHDN, FVKESK. This CDR3 has 16 amino acids. CDR3 in amino acids: CASSPRTGPLNTEAFF. The CDR3 bases are TGTGCCAGCAGCCCTCGGACAGGACCCCTGAACACTGAAGCTTTCTTT.

CDR3 in amino acids: CASSSATSQYF. DNA of the CDR3: TGTGCCAGCAGCTCAGCGACTAGTCAGTACTTC. The chain employs TRBV5-4 and TRBJ2-4; possibly TRBD2 for D (6 bases). The V end lost 3 bases, the J end lost 12 bases, and 10 bases lay between the germline ends. CDR1 SGHNT and CDR2 YYREEE come from the germline V gene (reference sequence). This CDR3 comprises 11 residues.

The chain has TRBV28 and TRBJ2-3; D is ambiguous. Germline CDR1 reads MDHEN; CDR2 reads SYDVKM. Trimming cost V 5 bases and J 0 bases, with 12 bases left between them. The length of the CDR3 is 15 residues. CDR3 nucleotide sequence: TGTGCCAGCAGTCGCACGCTGACTAGCACAGATACGCAGTATTTT. The encoded protein is CASSRTLTSTDTQYF.

The chain recombines TRBV4-1 with TRBJ1-2; TRBD1 matches 10 bases. Germline V gene data show CDR1 as MGHRA and CDR2 as YSYEKL. J gave up 2 bases and V 5 bases, and 5 bases lay outside the gene matches. The CDR3 is 15 residues long. CDR3 DNA: TGCGCCAGCAGCAATCCGGGACAGGGGAACTATGGCTACACCTTC. Protein sequence: CASSNPGQGNYGYTF.

This clone has only one observation. The chain uses TRBV27 and TRBJ2-7, with 9 nucleotides matching TRBD2. Germline CDR1 is MNHEY and CDR2 is SMNVEV (reference sequence). Trimming cost V 2 bases and J 4 bases; bases outside gene matches: 3. The CDR3 is made up of 14 amino acids. The CDR3 is CASSLVAGAYEQYF. The CDR3 DNA sequence: TGTGCCAGCAGTTTAGTAGCGGGGGCATACGAGCAGTACTTC.

The chain couples TRBV5-1 to TRBJ2-1; 9 bases line up with TRBD2. The germline CDR1 and CDR2 sequences are SGHRS and YFSETQ. CDR3 length equals 16 residues. The V and J ends lost 4 bases and 7 bases, in that order; junction bases with no gene match: 12. The CDR3 reads CASSRGGLAGINEQFF. The CDR3 region has the DNA TGCGCCAGCAGCCGTGGCGGGCTAGCGGGAATAAATGAGCAGTTCTTC.

The J gene is TRBJ2-1, the V gene TRBV27; no clear D gene. Germline V gives CDR1 MNHEY, CDR2 SMNVEV (reference sequence). CDR3 length equals 11 residues. V was pared by 2 bases and J by 8 bases, with 4 bases between. As DNA, the CDR3 is TGTGCCAGCAGTTTAGGGCATGAGCAGTTCTTC. It yields the protein CASSLGHEQFF.

This sequence joins TRBV6-1 and TRBJ1-1, with D unresolved. The germline V and J ends were trimmed by 6 bases and 3 bases, with 17 bases remaining between them. The CDR3 runs to 15 residues. Per the germline V gene, CDR1 is MNHNS and CDR2 is SASEGT. The CDR3 DNA reads TGTGCCAGCAGGCCTAACAGCCTTTTGGACACTGAAGCTTTCTTT. This sequence encodes CASRPNSLLDTEAFF.

The rearrangement joins TRBV5-1 to TRBJ2-3; 13 bases fit TRBD2. Germline assignment: CDR1 SGHRS and CDR2 YFSETQ. Trimming at V came to 0 bases and at J to 9 bases, leaving 4 bases not matched to a gene. The CDR3 spans 15 residues. CDR3 protein: CASSLELAGGRTQYF. The CDR3 DNA sequence: TGCGCCAGCAGCTTGGAACTAGCGGGGGGGCGAACGCAGTATTTT.

The rearrangement links TRBV14 to TRBJ2-5, with D maybe TRBD2 (5 bases). Germline V gives CDR1 SGHDN, CDR2 FVKESK. The CDR3 consists of 14 residues. The V end was cut by 4 bases, the J end by 2 bases, with 11 bases between. The CDR3 coding sequence is TGTGCCAGCAGCCGACGACGGACTCAAGAGACCCAGTACTTC. Translation gives CASSRRRTQETQYF.

The chain uses TRBV28 and TRBJ1-3; no clear D gene. Looked up from germline, CDR1 is MDHEN and CDR2 is SYDVKM. The CDR3 loop spans 13 amino acids. V was trimmed by 6 bases and J by 1 base, leaving 7 bases between them. DNA of the CDR3: TGTGCCAGCAGGACTGTTTCTGGAAACACCATATATTTT. Amino acids: CASRTVSGNTIYF.

The genes are TRBV27 and TRBJ2-7; D is undetermined. Germline lookup yields CDR1 MNHEY and CDR2 SMNVEV (reference sequence). The CDR3 has 13 amino acids. V lost 3 bases to trimming and J lost 2 bases, with 8 bases between them. Here the CDR3 reads CASSFGSAYEQYF. CDR3 sequence (DNA): TGTGCCAGCAGTTTCGGTTCCGCCTACGAGCAGTACTTC.